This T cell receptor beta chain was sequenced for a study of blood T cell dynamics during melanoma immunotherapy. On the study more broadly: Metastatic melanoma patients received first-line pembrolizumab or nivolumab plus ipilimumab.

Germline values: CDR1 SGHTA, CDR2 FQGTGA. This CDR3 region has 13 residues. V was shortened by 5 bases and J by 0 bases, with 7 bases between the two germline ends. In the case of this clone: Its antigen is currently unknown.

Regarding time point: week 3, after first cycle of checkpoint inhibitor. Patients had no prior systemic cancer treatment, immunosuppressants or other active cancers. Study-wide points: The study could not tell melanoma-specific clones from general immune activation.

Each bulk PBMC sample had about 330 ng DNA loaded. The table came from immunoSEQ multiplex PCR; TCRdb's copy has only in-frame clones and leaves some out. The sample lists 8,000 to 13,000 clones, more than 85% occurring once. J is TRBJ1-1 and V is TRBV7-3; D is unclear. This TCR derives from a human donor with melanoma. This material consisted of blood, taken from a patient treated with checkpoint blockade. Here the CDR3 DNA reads TGTGCCAGCAGCCTACAGATGAACACTGAAGCTTTCTTT. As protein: CASSLQMNTEAFF.